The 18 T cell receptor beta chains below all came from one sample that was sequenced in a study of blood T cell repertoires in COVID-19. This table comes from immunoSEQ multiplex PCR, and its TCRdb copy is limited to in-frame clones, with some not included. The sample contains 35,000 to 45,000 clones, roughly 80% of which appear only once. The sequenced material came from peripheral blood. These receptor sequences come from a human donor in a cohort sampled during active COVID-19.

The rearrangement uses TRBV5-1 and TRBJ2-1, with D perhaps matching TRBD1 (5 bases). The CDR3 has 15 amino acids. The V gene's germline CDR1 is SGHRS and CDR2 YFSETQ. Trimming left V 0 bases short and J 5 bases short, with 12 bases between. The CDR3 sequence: CASSLEPGLHNEQFF. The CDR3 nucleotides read TGCGCCAGCAGCTTGGAGCCAGGGCTACACAATGAGCAGTTCTTC.

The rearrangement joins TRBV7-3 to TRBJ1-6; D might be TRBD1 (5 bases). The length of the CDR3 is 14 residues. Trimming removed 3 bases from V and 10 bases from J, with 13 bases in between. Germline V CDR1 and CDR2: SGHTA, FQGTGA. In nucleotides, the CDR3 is TGTGCCAGCAGCTTCGGGGCCCGGGAGTCACCCCTCCACTTT. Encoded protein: CASSFGARESPLHF.

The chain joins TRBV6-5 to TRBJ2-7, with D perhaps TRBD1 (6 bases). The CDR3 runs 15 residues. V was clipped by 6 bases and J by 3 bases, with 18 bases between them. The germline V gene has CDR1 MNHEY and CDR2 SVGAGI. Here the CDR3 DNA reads TGTGCCAGCAGACCCTACAGGACAGCCCTCTACGAGCAGTACTTC. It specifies CASRPYRTALYEQYF.

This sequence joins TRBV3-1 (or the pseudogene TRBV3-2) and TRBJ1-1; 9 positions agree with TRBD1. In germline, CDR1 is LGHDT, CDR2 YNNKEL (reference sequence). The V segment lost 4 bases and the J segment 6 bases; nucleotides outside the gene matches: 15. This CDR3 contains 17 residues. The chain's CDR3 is CASSRHKGDRDSAEAFF. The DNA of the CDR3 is TGTGCCAGCAGCCGCCATAAAGGGGACAGGGACTCCGCTGAAGCTTTCTTT.

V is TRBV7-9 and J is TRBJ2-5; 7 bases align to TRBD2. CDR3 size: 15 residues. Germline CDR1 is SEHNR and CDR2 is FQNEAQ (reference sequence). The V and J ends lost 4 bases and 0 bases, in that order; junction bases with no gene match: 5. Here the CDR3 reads CASSWGLRYQETQYF. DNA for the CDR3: TGTGCCAGCAGCTGGGGACTACGGTACCAAGAGACCCAGTACTTC.

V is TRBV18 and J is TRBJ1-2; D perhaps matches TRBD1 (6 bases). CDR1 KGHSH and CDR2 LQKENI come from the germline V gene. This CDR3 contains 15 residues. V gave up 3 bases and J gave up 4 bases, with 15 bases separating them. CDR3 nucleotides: TGTGCCAGCTCACCCCCTGACAGGTTGAGCTATGGCTACACCTTC. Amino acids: CASSPPDRLSYGYTF.

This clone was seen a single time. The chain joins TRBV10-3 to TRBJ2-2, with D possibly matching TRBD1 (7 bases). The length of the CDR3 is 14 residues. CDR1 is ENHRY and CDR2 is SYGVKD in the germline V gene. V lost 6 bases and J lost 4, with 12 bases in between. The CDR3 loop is CAIRGQGGTGELFF. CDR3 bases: TGTGCCATCAGGGGGCAGGGGGGCACCGGGGAGCTGTTTTTT.

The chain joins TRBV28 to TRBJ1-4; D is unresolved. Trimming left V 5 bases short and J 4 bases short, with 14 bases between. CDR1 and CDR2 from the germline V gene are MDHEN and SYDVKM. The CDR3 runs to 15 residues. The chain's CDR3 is CASSRGPFGNEKLFF. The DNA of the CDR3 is TGTGCCAGCAGTCGAGGGCCATTTGGTAATGAAAAACTGTTTTTT.

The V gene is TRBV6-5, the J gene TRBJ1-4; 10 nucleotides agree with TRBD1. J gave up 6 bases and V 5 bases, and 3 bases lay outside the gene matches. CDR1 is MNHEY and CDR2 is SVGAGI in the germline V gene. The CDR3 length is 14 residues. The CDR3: CASSRGQGDEKLFF. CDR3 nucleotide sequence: TGTGCCAGCAGTAGAGGACAGGGGGATGAAAAACTGTTTTTT.

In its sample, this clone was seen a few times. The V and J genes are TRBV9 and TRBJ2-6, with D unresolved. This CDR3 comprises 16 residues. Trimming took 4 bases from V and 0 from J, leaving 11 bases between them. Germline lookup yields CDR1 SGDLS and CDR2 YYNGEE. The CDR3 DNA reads TGTGCCAGCAGCTCCTACTTTAACTCTGGGGCCAACGTCCTGACTTTC. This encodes CASSSYFNSGANVLTF.

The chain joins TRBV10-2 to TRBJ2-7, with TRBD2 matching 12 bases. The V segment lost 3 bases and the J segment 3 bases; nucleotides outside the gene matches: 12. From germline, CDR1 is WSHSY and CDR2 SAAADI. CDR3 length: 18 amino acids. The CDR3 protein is CASSEPSGRALGYYEQYF. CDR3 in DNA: TGCGCCAGCAGTGAACCTAGCGGGAGGGCCCTGGGGTACTACGAGCAGTACTTC.

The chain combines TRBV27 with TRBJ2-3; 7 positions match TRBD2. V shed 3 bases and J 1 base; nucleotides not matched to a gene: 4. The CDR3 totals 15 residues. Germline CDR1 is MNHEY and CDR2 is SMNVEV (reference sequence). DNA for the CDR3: TGTGCCAGCAGTTTCCTGGGGGGGGGCACAGATACGCAGTATTTT. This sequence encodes CASSFLGGGTDTQYF.

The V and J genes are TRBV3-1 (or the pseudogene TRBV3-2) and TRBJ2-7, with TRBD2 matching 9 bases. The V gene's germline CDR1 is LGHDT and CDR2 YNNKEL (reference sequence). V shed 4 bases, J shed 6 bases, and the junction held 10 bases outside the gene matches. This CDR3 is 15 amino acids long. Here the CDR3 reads CASSPWGAGGFEQYF. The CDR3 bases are TGTGCCAGCAGCCCCTGGGGAGCGGGAGGCTTCGAGCAGTACTTC.

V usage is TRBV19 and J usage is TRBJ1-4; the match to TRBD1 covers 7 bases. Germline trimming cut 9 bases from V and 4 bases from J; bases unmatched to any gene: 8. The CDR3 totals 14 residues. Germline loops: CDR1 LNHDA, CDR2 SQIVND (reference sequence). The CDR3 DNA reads TGTGCCAGCCAAACCGGGACAGTTAATGAAAAACTGTTTTTT. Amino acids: CASQTGTVNEKLFF.

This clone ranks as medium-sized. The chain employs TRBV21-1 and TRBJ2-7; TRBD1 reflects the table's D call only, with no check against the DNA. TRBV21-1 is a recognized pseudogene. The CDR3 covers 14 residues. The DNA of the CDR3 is TGTGCCAGCAGCACCCGTGACGGACACTACGAGCAGTACTTC. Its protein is CASSTRDGHYEQYF.

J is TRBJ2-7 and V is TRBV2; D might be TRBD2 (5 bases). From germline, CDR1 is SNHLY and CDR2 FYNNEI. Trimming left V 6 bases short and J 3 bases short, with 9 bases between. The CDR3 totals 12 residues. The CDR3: CASSQLGYEQYF. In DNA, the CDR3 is TGTGCCAGCAGCCAACTAGGCTACGAGCAGTACTTC.

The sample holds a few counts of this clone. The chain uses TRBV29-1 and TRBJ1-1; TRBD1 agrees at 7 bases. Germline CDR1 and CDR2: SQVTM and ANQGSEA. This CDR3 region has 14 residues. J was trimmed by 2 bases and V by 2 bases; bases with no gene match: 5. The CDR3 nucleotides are TGCAGCGTTGAAATGGGACAGATAAACACTGAAGCTTTCTTT. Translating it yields CSVEMGQINTEAFF.

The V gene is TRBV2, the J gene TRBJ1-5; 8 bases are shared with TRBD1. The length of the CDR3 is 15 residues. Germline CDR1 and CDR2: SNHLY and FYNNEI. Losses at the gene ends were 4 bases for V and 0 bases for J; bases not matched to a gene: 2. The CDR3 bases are TGTGCCAGCAGTGGACAGGGGAATAGCAATCAGCCCCAGCATTTT. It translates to CASSGQGNSNQPQHF.